The 9 T cell receptor beta chains reported below all come from one sample, sequenced in a study of Graves' ophthalmopathy and Graves' hyperthyroidism. RNA transcripts yielded amplified TCR beta CDR3 regions. A first-round RT-PCR used HTBI primers, followed by a second-round multiplex PCR. TCRdb reprocessed the multiplex PCR reads via MiXCR and lists one record per CDR3 protein. The sample records fewer than 350,000 distinct CDR3 sequences, roughly a sixth being singletons. Sequencing was done on a sample of peripheral blood. These receptors were collected from an adult man with Graves' ophthalmopathy.

This clonotype was observed many times. This sequence joins TRBV6-5 and TRBJ1-2; D may be TRBD1 (5 bases). Trimming cost V 9 bases and J 3 bases, with 17 bases left between them. CDR1 is MNHEY, CDR2 SVGAGI, per germline. The CDR3 runs to 14 residues. The CDR3 here is CASGSDRTYYGYTF. CDR3 bases: TGTGCCAGTGGCTCAGACAGAACTTACTATGGCTACACCTTC.

This chain joins TRBV25-1 and TRBJ2-7; D unclear. Trimming pared 4 bases from V and 0 bases from J, leaving 10 bases between. This CDR3 region has 14 residues. CDR1 and CDR2 (germline): MGHDK, SYGVNS. The CDR3 region is CASSASDYSYEQYF. The DNA for the CDR3 is TGTGCCAGCAGTGCTTCAGATTACTCCTACGAGCAGTACTTC.

As to this clonotype: Just one base apart from a much larger clone, this may be a read error. The genes are TRBV13 and TRBJ2-2; the match to TRBD2 covers 7 bases. Losses at the gene ends were 5 bases for V and 4 bases for J; bases not matched to a gene: 10. CDR3 length: 16 residues. Germline V lookup: CDR1 PRHDT, CDR2 FYEKMQ (reference sequence). Here the CDR3 DNA reads TGTGCCAGCAGCCCCGGGGACGGGGGGAGCACCGGGGAGCTGTTTTTT. Translated, it gives CASSPGDGGSTGELFF.

This clonotype showed up many times. The V gene is TRBV14, the J gene TRBJ1-1; D ambiguous. Germline CDR1 SGHDN, CDR2 FVKESK. CDR3 size: 18 residues. V gave up 0 bases and J gave up 1 base, with 18 bases separating them. The chain's CDR3 is CASSQDYGGARRNTEAFF. CDR3 coding DNA: TGTGCCAGCAGCCAAGATTACGGAGGTGCACGGCGGAACACTGAAGCTTTCTTT.

This clonotype was recorded many times. The gene calls are TRBV7-3 and TRBJ2-5; the D call may be TRBD1 or TRBD2 (5 bases each). The CDR3 loop spans 14 amino acids. Trimming took off 0 bases at V and 1 base at J, with 6 bases between the two ends. Germline V CDR1 and CDR2: SGHTA, FQGTGA. CDR3 sequence: CASSLTGAQETQYF. For the CDR3, the DNA is TGTGCCAGCAGCTTAACCGGGGCCCAAGAGACCCAGTACTTC.

Regarding this clonotype: A clone one base away is much larger, so this may be a read error. The rearrangement links TRBV12-3 or TRBV12-4 to TRBJ1-5; D possibly corresponds to TRBD1 (5 bases). V dropped 6 bases and J dropped 3 bases, with 21 bases sitting between them. CDR3 length: 17 residues. The CDR3 bases are TGTGCCAGCAGCCCCCTTTCGGGGCCCTATATCAATCAGCCCCAGCATTTT. Encoded protein: CASSPLSGPYINQPQHF.

This clonotype was found many times. This chain connects TRBV7-6 to TRBJ2-2; D remains unclear. The CDR3 is made up of 16 amino acids. V dropped 0 bases and J dropped 4 bases, with 12 bases sitting between them. CDR1 and CDR2 from the germline V gene are SGHVS and FNYEAQ. CDR3 loop: CASSLAGRSGTGELFF. In DNA, the CDR3 is TGTGCCAGCAGCTTAGCCGGGCGGTCGGGCACCGGGGAGCTGTTTTTT.

This clonotype has a count of ten or more. This chain uses TRBV6-5 with TRBJ2-3, with D possibly TRBD2 on 6 matching bases. The CDR3 is made up of 17 amino acids. Trimming pared 3 bases from V and 2 bases from J, leaving 18 bases between. Germline-derived CDR1 and CDR2 are MNHEY and SVGAGI. The CDR3 nucleotides are TGTGCCAGCAGTTATGTCGGGACTCACCTCGACACAGATACGCAGTATTTT. Protein: CASSYVGTHLDTDTQYF.

This clonotype was recorded a few times. A much bigger clone sits one base away, suggesting this may be a read error. J is TRBJ2-7 and V is TRBV6-1, with 8 bases lining up with TRBD1. The CDR3 length is 15 residues. Germline assignment: CDR1 MNHNS and CDR2 SASEGT. The CDR3 region is CVSRPDRVSSYEQYF. CDR3 DNA: TGTGTCAGCAGACCGGACAGGGTCAGCTCCTACGAGCAGTACTTC.